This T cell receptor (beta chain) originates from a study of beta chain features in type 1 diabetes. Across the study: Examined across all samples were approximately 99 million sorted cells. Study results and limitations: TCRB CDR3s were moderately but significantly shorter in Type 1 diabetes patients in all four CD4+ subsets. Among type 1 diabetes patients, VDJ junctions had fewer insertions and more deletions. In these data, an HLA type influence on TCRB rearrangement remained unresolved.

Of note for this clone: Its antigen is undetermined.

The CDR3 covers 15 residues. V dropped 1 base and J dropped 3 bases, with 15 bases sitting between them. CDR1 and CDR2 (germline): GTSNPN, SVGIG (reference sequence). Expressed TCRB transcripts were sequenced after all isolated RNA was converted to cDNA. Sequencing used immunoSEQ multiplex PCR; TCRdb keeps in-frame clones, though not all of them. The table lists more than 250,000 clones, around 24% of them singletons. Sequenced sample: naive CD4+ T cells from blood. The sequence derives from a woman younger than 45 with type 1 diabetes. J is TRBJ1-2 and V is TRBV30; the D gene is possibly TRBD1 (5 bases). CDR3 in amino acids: CAWSARQGYDYGYTF. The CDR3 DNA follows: TGTGCCTGGAGTGCTAGGCAGGGATATGACTATGGCTACACCTTC.